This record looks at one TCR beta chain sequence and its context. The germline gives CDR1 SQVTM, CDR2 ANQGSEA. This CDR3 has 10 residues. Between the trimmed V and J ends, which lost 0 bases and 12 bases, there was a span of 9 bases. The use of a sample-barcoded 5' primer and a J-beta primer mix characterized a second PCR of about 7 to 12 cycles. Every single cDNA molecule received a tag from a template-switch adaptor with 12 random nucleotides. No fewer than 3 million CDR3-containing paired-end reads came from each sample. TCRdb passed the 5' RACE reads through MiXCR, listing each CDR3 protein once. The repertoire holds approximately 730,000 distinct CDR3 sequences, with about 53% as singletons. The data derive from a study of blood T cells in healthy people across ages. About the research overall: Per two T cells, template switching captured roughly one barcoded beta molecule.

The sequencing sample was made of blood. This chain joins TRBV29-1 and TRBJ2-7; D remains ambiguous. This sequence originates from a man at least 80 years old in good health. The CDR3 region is CSVEDWMRYF. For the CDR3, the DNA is TGCAGCGTTGAAGATTGGATGCGGTACTTC.